This is a list of T cell receptor beta chains from one sample in a study of blood T cell repertoires in COVID-19. The data were produced by immunoSEQ multiplex PCR, yet TCRdb's version contains in-frame clones alone and is incomplete. The sample lists 150,000 or so clones, roughly 89% occurring once. Material for sequencing was peripheral blood. The receptors here all came from a man between 60 and 75 years old with COVID-19, enrolled during active disease. Both conserved end residues are part of each CDR3. The order of the fields is V gene, clone size, D gene, J gene, CDR3 protein, CDR3 DNA. A D gene is named only where the DNA matches it firmly. Not every row has a clone size; where given, it reads once, few, many or a size class.

V: TRBV11-2; size: NA; D: TRBD1; J: TRBJ2-2; CDR3: CASSLGQTTGELFF; DNA: TGTGCCAGCAGCTTGGGACAGACCACCGGGGAGCTGTTTTTT
V: TRBV18; size: once; D: NA; J: TRBJ1-5; CDR3: CASSPRREEPQHF; DNA: TGTGCCAGCTCACCTCGGCGGGAGGAGCCCCAGCATTTT
V: TRBV27; size: NA; D: NA; J: TRBJ1-1; CDR3: CASSTQGDTEAFF; DNA: TGTGCCAGCAGTACCCAGGGCGACACTGAAGCTTTCTTT
V: TRBV30; size: NA; D: NA; J: TRBJ1-5; CDR3: CAWSVQGRDSNQPQHF; DNA: TGTGCCTGGAGTGTACAGGGCAGGGATAGCAATCAGCCCCAGCATTTT
V: TRBV6-5; size: NA; D: NA; J: TRBJ1-2; CDR3: CASSYDRFGYGYTF; DNA: TGTGCCAGCAGTTACGACAGATTTGGCTATGGCTACACCTTC
V: TRBV7-2; size: NA; D: NA; J: TRBJ1-4; CDR3: CASSLQQGPEKLFF; DNA: TGTGCCAGCAGCTTACAACAGGGCCCGGAAAAACTGTTTTTT
V: TRBV19; size: NA; D: NA; J: TRBJ1-4; CDR3: CASSIVHRSTTNEKLFF; DNA: TGTGCCAGTAGTATAGTTCACAGGTCTACAACTAATGAAAAACTGTTTTTT
V: TRBV24-1; size: NA; D: TRBD1; J: TRBJ2-7; CDR3: CATSDRRDRDYEQYF; DNA: TGTGCCACCAGTGACCGCCGGGACAGGGACTACGAGCAGTACTTC
V: TRBV18; size: NA; D: NA; J: TRBJ1-1; CDR3: CASSPRTGDLLRTEAFF; DNA: TGTGCCAGCTCACCACGAACAGGAGATCTGTTGCGGACTGAAGCTTTCTTT
V: TRBV7-3; size: NA; D: NA; J: TRBJ1-1; CDR3: CASSSTTNTEAFF; DNA: TGTGCCAGCAGCTCGACAACGAACACTGAAGCTTTCTTT
V: TRBV15; size: NA; D: NA; J: TRBJ1-1; CDR3: CATSIGALPNTEAFF; DNA: TGTGCCACCAGCATAGGGGCCCTACCTAACACTGAAGCTTTCTTT
V: TRBV5-6; size: NA; D: NA; J: TRBJ2-7; CDR3: CASSLGGRVYEQYF; DNA: TGTGCCAGCAGCTTGGGGGGCCGGGTCTACGAGCAGTACTTC
V: TRBV28; size: NA; D: NA; J: TRBJ2-7; CDR3: CASSFRPSRGSSYEQYF; DNA: TGTGCCAGCAGTTTTCGACCATCCAGGGGCTCGTCCTACGAGCAGTACTTC
V: TRBV29-1; size: NA; D: TRBD1; J: TRBJ1-1; CDR3: CSAGQGVAEAFF; DNA: TGCAGCGCTGGACAGGGGGTCGCTGAAGCTTTCTTT
V: TRBV11-2; size: NA; D: NA; J: TRBJ2-4; CDR3: CASSPRDLANDIQYF; DNA: TGTGCCAGCAGCCCTAGGGACCTAGCGAACGACATTCAGTACTTC
V: TRBV19; size: NA; D: TRBD1; J: TRBJ1-1; CDR3: CASSIVQGGGRTEAFF; DNA: TGTGCCAGTAGTATAGTTCAAGGAGGGGGCCGAACTGAAGCTTTCTTT
V: TRBV19; size: few; D: NA; J: TRBJ1-1; CDR3: CASSIRQHANTEAFF; DNA: TGTGCCAGTAGTATTCGTCAACACGCGAACACTGAAGCTTTCTTT
V: TRBV4-2; size: NA; D: NA; J: TRBJ2-1; CDR3: CASSQEGAAYNEQFF; DNA: TGTGCCAGCAGCCAAGAAGGGGCGGCTTACAATGAGCAGTTCTTC
V: TRBV5-4; size: NA; D: NA; J: TRBJ1-2; CDR3: CASSLAGGTGNYGYTF; DNA: TGTGCCAGCAGCTTGGCCGGCGGTACAGGAAACTATGGCTACACCTTC
V: TRBV4-2; size: NA; D: NA; J: TRBJ1-1; CDR3: CASSQDGRGVTEAFF; DNA: TGTGCCAGCAGCCAAGATGGCAGGGGAGTCACTGAAGCTTTCTTT
V: TRBV4-2; size: NA; D: TRBD1; J: TRBJ2-3; CDR3: CASSEDRGSTDTQYF; DNA: TGTGCCAGCAGCGAGGACAGGGGAAGCACAGATACGCAGTATTTT
V: TRBV6-5; size: NA; D: NA; J: TRBJ2-7; CDR3: CASRKGAGNEQYF; DNA: TGTGCCAGCAGAAAGGGCGCAGGGAACGAGCAGTACTTC
V: TRBV29-1; size: once; D: TRBD1; J: TRBJ1-5; CDR3: CSVGGQGTNQPQHF; DNA: TGCAGCGTGGGAGGACAGGGCACAAATCAGCCCCAGCATTTT
V: TRBV3-1/TRBV3-2; size: NA; D: NA; J: TRBJ1-5; CDR3: CASSQVGRQPQHF; DNA: TGTGCCAGCAGCCAAGTCGGCAGGCAGCCCCAGCATTTT
V: TRBV6-6; size: NA; D: NA; J: TRBJ2-7; CDR3: CASSAGSAYEQYF; DNA: TGTGCCAGCAGTGCGGGGTCCGCCTACGAGCAGTACTTC
V: TRBV5-1; size: NA; D: TRBD1; J: TRBJ2-7; CDR3: CASSFGPTGTTYEQYF; DNA: TGCGCCAGCAGCTTTGGACCGACAGGGACCACCTACGAGCAGTACTTC
V: TRBV15; size: NA; D: NA; J: TRBJ1-1; CDR3: CATSRDFQGLAFF; DNA: TGTGCCACCAGCAGAGATTTTCAGGGTTTAGCTTTCTTT
V: TRBV6-1; size: NA; D: NA; J: TRBJ1-2; CDR3: CASSESQRDYGYTF; DNA: TGTGCCAGCAGTGAAAGTCAGAGGGACTATGGCTACACCTTC
V: TRBV19; size: many; D: TRBD1; J: TRBJ1-2; CDR3: CASSIGTDYGYTF; DNA: TGTGCCAGTAGTATCGGGACAGACTATGGCTACACCTTC
V: TRBV28; size: NA; D: TRBD1; J: TRBJ2-7; CDR3: CASSGLTGVGEF; DNA: TGTGCCAGCAGTGGCCTAACAGGGGTCGGGGAGTTC
V: TRBV15; size: once; D: NA; J: TRBJ1-1; CDR3: CATSRERVNTEAFF; DNA: TGTGCCACCAGCAGAGAGAGAGTGAACACTGAAGCTTTCTTT
V: TRBV15; size: NA; D: TRBD1; J: TRBJ2-5; CDR3: CATSSHLGQQETQYF; DNA: TGTGCCACCAGCAGCCACCTGGGACAGCAAGAGACCCAGTACTTC
V: TRBV7-6; size: NA; D: TRBD1; J: TRBJ1-1; CDR3: CASSLTGANTEAFF; DNA: TGTGCCAGCAGCTTAACAGGGGCGAACACTGAAGCTTTCTTT
V: TRBV10-2; size: NA; D: NA; J: TRBJ2-1; CDR3: CASRRGGSYNEQFF; DNA: TGCGCCAGCAGGAGGGGGGGTTCCTACAATGAGCAGTTCTTC
V: TRBV6-5; size: NA; D: TRBD1; J: TRBJ2-7; CDR3: CASSPPGQGTEQYF; DNA: TGTGCCAGCAGCCCCCCGGGACAGGGTACCGAGCAGTACTTC
V: TRBV5-5; size: NA; D: NA; J: TRBJ2-7; CDR3: CASSLSGLGEQYF; DNA: TGTGCCAGCAGCTTAAGTGGGCTCGGCGAGCAGTACTTC
V: TRBV27; size: NA; D: TRBD2; J: TRBJ2-3; CDR3: CASSLVTGGNPDTQYF; DNA: TGTGCCAGCAGTCTGGTGACGGGGGGAAATCCAGATACGCAGTATTTT
V: TRBV7-2; size: NA; D: NA; J: TRBJ1-5; CDR3: CASSLDPGFSNQPQHF; DNA: TGTGCCAGCAGCTTAGACCCGGGGTTTAGCAATCAGCCCCAGCATTTT